The TCR beta chain under discussion was sequenced for a study of T cell repertoires in cytomegalovirus infection. Study in general: Carrying CMV and the relevant HLA type showed in public TCR beta signatures. General study results and limits: Cumulative frequency (of public TCR beta family members) identified carriers of CMV plus the relevant HLA. Predominance within the ex vivo response was attributable to HLA-C-restricted CMV-specific TCR beta clonotypes.

The CDR3 totals 15 residues. V lost 5 bases, J lost 5 bases, and 9 bases stayed unmatched. In germline, CDR1 is SGHVS, CDR2 FNYEAQ. Via MiXCR, TCRdb re-called the reads, giving one row per CDR3 protein. The data show 550,000 to 700,000 distinct CDR3 sequences, around two fifths seen once. Points on this clonotype: As yet, its antigen is unknown.

The specimen comprised cultured PBMCs, sampled from culture after CMV antigen stimulation. The TCR originated in a human donor in good health (CMV status not recorded). Some clones in this sample may be carry-over from other donors' samples. The rearrangement links TRBV7-6 to TRBJ2-5; 9 bases map to TRBD1. The CDR3 DNA reads TGTGCCAGCAGCAAGCCGGGACAGGGAGACGAGACCCAGTACTTC. As protein: CASSKPGQGDETQYF.